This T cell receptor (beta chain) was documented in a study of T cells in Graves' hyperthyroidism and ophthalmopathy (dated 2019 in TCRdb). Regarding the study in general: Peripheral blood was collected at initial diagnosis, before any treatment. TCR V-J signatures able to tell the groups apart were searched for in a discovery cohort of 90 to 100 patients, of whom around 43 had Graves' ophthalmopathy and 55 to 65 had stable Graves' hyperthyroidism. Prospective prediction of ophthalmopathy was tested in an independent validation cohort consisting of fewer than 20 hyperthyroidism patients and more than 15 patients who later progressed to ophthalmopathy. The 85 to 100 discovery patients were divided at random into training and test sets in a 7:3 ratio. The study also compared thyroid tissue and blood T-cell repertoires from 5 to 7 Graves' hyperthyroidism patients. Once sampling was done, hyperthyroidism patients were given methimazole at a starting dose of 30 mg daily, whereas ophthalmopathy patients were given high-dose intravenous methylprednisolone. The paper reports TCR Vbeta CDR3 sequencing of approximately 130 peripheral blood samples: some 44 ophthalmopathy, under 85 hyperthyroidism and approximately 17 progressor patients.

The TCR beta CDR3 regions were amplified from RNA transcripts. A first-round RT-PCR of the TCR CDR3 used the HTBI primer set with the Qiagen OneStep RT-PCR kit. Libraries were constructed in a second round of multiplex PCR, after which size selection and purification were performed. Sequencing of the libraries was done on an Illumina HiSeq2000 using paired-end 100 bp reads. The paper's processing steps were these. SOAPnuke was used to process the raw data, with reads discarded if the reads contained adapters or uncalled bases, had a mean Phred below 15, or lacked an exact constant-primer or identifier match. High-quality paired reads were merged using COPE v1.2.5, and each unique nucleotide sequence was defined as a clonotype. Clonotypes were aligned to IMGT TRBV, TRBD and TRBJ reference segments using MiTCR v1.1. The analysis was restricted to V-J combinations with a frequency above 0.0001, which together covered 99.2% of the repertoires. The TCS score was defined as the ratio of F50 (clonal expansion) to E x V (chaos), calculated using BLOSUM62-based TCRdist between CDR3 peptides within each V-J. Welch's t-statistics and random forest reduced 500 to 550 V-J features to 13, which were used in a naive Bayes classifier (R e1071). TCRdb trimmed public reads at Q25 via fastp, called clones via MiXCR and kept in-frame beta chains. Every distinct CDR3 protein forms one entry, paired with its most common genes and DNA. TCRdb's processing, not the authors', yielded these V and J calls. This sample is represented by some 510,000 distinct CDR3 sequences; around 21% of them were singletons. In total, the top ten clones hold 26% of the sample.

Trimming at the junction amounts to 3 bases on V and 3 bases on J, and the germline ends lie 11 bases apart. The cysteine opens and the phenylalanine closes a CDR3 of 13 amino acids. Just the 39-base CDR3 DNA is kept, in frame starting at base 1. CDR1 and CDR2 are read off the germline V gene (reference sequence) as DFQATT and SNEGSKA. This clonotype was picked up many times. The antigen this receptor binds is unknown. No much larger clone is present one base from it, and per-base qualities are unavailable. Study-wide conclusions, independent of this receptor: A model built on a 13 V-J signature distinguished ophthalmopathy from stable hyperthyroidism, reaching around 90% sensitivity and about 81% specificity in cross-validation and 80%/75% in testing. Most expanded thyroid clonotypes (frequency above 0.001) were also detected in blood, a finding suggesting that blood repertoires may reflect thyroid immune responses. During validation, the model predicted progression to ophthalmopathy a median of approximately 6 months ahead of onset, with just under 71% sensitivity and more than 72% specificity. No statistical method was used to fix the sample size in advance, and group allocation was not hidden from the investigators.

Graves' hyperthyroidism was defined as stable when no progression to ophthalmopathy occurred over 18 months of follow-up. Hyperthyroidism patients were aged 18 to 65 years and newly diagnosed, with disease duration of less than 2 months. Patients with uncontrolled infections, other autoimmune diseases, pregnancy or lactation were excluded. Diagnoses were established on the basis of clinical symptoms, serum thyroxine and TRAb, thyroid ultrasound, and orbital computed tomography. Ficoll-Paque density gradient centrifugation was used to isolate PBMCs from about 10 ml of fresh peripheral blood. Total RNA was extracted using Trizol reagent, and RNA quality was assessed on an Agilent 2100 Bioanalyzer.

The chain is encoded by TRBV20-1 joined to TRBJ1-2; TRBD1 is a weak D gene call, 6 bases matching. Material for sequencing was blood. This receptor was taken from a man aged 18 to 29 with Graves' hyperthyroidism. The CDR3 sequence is CSASQGIYYGYTF. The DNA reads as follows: TGCAGTGCTAGCCAGGGGATATACTATGGCTACACCTTC.